This entry lists 8 T cell receptor beta chains sequenced from one sample in a study of cytomegalovirus exposure and HLA in healthy donors. PCR was performed using 60 Vbeta and 13 Jbeta primers. Profiling relied on immunoSEQ multiplex PCR, and the TCRdb table lists in-frame clones only, not all of them. Found here are 60,000 to 100,000 clones, 60% to 85% of them singletons; the top ten hold around 5.1%. The source material was PBMCs. Receptors originate from a male donor in good health and CMV-seropositive.

V and J are TRBV6-5 and TRBJ2-1; D gene uncertain. The length of the CDR3 is 15 residues. The V gene's germline CDR1 is MNHEY and CDR2 SVGAGI. Trimming stripped 3 bases from V and 0 bases from J, with 9 bases between. The CDR3 DNA is TGTGCCAGCAGTTATGTAACTGACTCCTACAATGAGCAGTTCTTC. It specifies CASSYVTDSYNEQFF.

This clone was seen more than once but under ten times. This chain uses TRBV6-5 with TRBJ2-1; perhaps TRBD1 as D (5 bases). V was shortened by 2 bases and J by 4 bases, with 12 bases between the two germline ends. The CDR3 spans 15 residues. Looked up from germline, CDR1 is MNHEY and CDR2 is SVGAGI. The CDR3 bases are TGTGCCAGCAGTTACGGGGCTGGCAGTTACAATGAGCAGTTCTTC. The encoded protein is CASSYGAGSYNEQFF.

The chain joins TRBV4-2 to TRBJ2-1; tentative D call: TRBD1 (5 bases). CDR1 and CDR2 (germline): LGHNA, YNFKEQ. The CDR3 runs to 11 residues. V lost 3 bases and J lost 10, with 7 bases in between. The CDR3 reads CASSQQGEQFF. The CDR3 nucleotides read TGTGCCAGCAGCCAGCAGGGAGAGCAGTTCTTC.

The chain has TRBV2 and TRBJ2-7; TRBD1 aligns across 8 bases. This CDR3 has 15 amino acids. V shed 6 bases and J 5 bases; nucleotides not matched to a gene: 12. The germline gives CDR1 SNHLY, CDR2 FYNNEI. CDR3 protein: CASRWVGTGLHEQYF. As DNA, the CDR3 is TGTGCCAGCAGGTGGGTTGGGACAGGACTCCACGAGCAGTACTTC.

The V gene is TRBV6-5, the J gene TRBJ1-3, with 7 bases fitting TRBD1. V lost 3 bases, J lost 2 bases, and 1 base stayed unmatched. Germline CDR1 reads MNHEY; CDR2 reads SVGAGI. CDR3 size: 14 residues. This chain's CDR3 is CASSYTGAGNTIYF. CDR3 DNA: TGTGCCAGCAGTTATACAGGGGCTGGAAACACCATATATTTT.

This rearrangement joins TRBV28 to TRBJ1-1; D possibly corresponds to TRBD1 (6 bases). Germline V gene data show CDR1 as MDHEN and CDR2 as SYDVKM. This CDR3 region has 15 residues. Trimming stripped 7 bases from V and 1 base from J, with 16 bases between. CDR3 loop: CASNSPGQTNTEAFF. CDR3 nucleotides: TGTGCCAGCAACTCCCCCGGACAGACGAACACTGAAGCTTTCTTT.

The genes are TRBV28 and TRBJ2-5; D gene ambiguous. Judging by the DNA end, TRBJ2-7 fits better; the J call may be wrong. Germline CDR1 reads MDHEN; CDR2 reads SYDVKM. The CDR3 sequence is 12 residues long. For the CDR3, the DNA is TGTGCCAGCAGCCCCCTCTCGTTCGAGCAGTACTTC. This gives the protein CASSPLSFEQYF.

V usage is TRBV6-6 and J usage is TRBJ2-5; 8 bases map to TRBD1. V was clipped by 7 bases and J by 4 bases; unmatched bases: 8. The CDR3 has 14 residues. CDR1 is MNHNY, CDR2 SVGAGI, per germline (reference sequence). In DNA, the CDR3 is TGTGCCAGCACCCCGGGCAGGGGGCTAGAGACCCAGTACTTC. It translates to CASTPGRGLETQYF.